This T cell receptor beta chain derives from a study of cytomegalovirus exposure and HLA in healthy donors. Study results and limitations: It was 150 to 200 TCR beta chains that were listed as cytomegalovirus-associated. Based on reports, TCR beta sequences accurately predicted HLA-A and HLA-B alleles for most subjects. Specific recognition of CMV antigens was confirmed in vitro for three chains (all CMV-associated).

Comments on this clone: As yet, its antigen is unknown.

Though probably carrying unrecorded immune exposures, donors were nominally healthy at sampling. The PCR made use of 60 Vbeta and 13 Jbeta primers. Profiled with immunoSEQ multiplex PCR; TCRdb holds only in-frame clones, not every one. Of 100,000 or so clones listed, about 75% are singletons. The trim removed 5 bases at V and 3 bases at J, leaving 4 bases unmatched. Looked up from germline, CDR1 is LNHDA and CDR2 is SQIVND (reference sequence). This CDR3 is 14 amino acids long. Sequencing was carried out using PBMCs. The origin of this receptor is a woman aged 18 to 35 in good health and CMV-seropositive. The gene calls are TRBV19 and TRBJ2-3, with 8 positions matching TRBD2. CDR3 in DNA: TGTGCCAGTAGTGCGGGAGGCGGGACAGATACGCAGTATTTT. Translated: CASSAGGGTDTQYF.